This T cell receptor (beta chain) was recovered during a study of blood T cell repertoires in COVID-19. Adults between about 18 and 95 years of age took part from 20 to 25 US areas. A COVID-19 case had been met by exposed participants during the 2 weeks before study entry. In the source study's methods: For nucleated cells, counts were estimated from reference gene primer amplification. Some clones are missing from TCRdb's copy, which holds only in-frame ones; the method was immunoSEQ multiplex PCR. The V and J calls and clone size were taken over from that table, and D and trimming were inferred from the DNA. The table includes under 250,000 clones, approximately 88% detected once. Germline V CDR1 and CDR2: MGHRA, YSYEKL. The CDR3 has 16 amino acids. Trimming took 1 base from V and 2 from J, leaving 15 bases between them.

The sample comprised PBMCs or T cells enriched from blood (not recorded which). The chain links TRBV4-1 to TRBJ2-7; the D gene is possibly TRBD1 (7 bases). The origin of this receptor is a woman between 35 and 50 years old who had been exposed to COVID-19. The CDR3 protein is CASSQAEGQLTYEQYF. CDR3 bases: TGCGCCAGCAGCCAAGCGGAGGGACAGTTGACCTACGAGCAGTACTTC.